Sequencing of this T cell receptor (beta chain) was carried out in a study of beta chain features in type 1 diabetes. Trimming removed 5 bases from V and 10 bases from J, with 8 bases in between. The germline V gene encodes CDR1 DFQATT and CDR2 SNEGSKA (reference sequence). The CDR3 totals 9 residues. Broader study findings: Reads derived from cDNA could over-represent cells showing high TCR expression. All four CD4+ subsets from Type 1 diabetes patients carried moderately but significantly shorter TCRB CDR3s. The study left unresolved whether HLA type influences TCRB rearrangement.

About 116 mL of blood, on average, came from one heparinised draw per donor. Isolated RNA was reverse transcribed in full, so expressed TCRB transcripts were sequenced. The protocol was immunoSEQ multiplex PCR, while the TCRdb copy is restricted to in-frame clones and leaves out a portion. Among 500,000 to 650,000 clones listed, 9.5% to 15% were seen once. On this clone: Antigen unknown.

The chain has TRBV20-1 and TRBJ1-2; D is unclear. The receptor comes from a man younger than 45 with type 1 diabetes. Sequencing used naive CD4+ T cells from blood. CDR3: CSALGIYTF. CDR3 DNA: TGCAGTGCTCTGGGGATCTACACCTTC.